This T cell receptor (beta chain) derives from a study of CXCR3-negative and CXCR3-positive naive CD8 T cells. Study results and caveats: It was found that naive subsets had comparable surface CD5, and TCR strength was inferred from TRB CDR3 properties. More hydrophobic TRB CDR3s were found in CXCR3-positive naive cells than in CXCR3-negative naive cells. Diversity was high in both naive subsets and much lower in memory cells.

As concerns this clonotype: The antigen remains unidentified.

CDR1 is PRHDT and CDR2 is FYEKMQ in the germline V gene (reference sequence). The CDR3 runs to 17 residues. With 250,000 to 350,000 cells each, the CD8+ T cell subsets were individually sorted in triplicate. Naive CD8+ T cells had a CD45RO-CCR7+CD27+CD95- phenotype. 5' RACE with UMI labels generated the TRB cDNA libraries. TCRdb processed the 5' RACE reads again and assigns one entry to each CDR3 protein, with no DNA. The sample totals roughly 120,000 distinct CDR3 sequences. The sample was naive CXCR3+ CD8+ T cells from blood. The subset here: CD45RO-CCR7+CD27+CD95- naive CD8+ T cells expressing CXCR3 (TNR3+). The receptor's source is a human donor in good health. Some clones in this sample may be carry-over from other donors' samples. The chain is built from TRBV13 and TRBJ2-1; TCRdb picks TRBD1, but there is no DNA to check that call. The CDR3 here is CASSLLYQGSSYNEQFF.